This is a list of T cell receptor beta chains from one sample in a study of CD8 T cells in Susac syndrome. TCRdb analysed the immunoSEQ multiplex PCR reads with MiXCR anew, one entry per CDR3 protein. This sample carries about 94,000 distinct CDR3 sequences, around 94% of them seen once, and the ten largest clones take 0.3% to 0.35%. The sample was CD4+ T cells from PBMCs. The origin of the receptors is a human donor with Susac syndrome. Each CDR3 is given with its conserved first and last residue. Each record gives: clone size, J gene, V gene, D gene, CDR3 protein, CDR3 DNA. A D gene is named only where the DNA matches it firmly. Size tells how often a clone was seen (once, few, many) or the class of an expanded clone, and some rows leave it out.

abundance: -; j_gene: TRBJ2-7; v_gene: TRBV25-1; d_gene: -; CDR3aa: CASTTIRIVWINEQYF; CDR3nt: TGTGCCAGCACCACCATCCGGATCGTTTGGATCAACGAGCAGTACTTC
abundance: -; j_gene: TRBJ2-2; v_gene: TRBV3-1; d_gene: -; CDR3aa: CASSQDDPGELFF; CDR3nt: TGTGCCAGCAGCCAAGATGATCCCGGGGAGCTGTTTTTT
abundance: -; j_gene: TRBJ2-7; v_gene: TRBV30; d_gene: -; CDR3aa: CAWVTSYEQYF; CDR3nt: TGTGCCTGGGTGACATCCTACGAGCAGTACTTC
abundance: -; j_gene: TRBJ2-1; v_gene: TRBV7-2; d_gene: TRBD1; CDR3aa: CASRVTGGSSYNEQFF; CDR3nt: TGTGCCAGCAGAGTGACAGGGGGGAGCTCCTACAATGAGCAGTTCTTC
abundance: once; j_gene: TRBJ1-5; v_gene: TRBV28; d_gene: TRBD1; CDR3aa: CASSLPTGSSNQPQHF; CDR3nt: TGTGCCAGCAGTTTACCGACAGGGTCTAGCAATCAGCCCCAGCATTTT
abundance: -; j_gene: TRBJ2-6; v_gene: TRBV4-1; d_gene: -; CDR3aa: CASSQVTSGANVLTF; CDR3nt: TGCGCCAGCAGCCAAGTTACCTCTGGGGCCAACGTCCTGACTTTC
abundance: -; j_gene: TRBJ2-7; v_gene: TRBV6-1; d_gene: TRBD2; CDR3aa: CASRDPGLASYYEQYF; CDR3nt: TGTGCCAGCAGGGACCCGGGACTAGCGTCCTACTACGAGCAGTACTTC
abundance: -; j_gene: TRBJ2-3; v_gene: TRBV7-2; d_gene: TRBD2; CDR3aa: CASSPQTSGATDTQYF; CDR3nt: TGTGCCAGCAGCCCTCAGACTAGCGGGGCTACAGATACGCAGTATTTT
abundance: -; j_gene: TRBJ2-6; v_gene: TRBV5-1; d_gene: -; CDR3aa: CASSLNGLSGANVLTF; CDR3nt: TGCGCCAGCAGCTTGAATGGGCTCTCTGGGGCCAACGTCCTGACTTTC
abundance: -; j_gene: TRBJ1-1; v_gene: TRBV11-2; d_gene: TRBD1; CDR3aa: CASSSIGQGAAEAFF; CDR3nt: TGTGCCAGCAGCTCCATAGGACAGGGGGCGGCTGAAGCTTTCTTT
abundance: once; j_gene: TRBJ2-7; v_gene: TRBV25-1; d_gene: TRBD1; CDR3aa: CASRPSGQHYEQYF; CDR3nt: TGTGCCAGCCGACCGTCGGGACAGCACTACGAGCAGTACTTC
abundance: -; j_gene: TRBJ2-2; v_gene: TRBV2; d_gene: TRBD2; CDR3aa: CASRAGANTGELFF; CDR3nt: TGTGCCAGCAGGGCGGGGGCGAACACCGGGGAGCTGTTTTTT
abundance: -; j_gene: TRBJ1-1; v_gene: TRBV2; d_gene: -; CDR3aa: CASSVWGYTEAFF; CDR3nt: TGTGCCAGCAGTGTGTGGGGATACACTGAAGCTTTCTTT
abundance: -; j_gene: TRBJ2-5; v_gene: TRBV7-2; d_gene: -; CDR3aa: CASSQLGRQETQYF; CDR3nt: TGTGCCAGCAGCCAATTGGGACGGCAAGAGACCCAGTACTTC
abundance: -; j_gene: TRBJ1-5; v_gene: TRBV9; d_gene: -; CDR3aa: CASSGANSNQPQHF; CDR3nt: TGTGCCAGCAGCGGGGCAAATAGCAATCAGCCCCAGCATTTT
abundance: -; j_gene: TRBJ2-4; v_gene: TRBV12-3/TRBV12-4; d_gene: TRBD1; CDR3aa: CASSFGTAVPYF; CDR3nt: TGTGCCAGCAGTTTCGGGACAGCCGTTCCGTACTTC
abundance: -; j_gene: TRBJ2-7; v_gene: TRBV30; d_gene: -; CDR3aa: CAWSGGSYYEQYF; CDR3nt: TGTGCCTGGAGTGGGGGGAGCTACTACGAGCAGTACTTC
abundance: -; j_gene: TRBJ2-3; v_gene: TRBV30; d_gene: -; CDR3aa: CAWSGGDTQYF; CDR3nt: TGTGCCTGGAGTGGGGGAGATACGCAGTATTTT
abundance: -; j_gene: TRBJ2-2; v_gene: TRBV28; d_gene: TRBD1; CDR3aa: CASSPASQGASTGELFF; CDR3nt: TGTGCCAGCAGTCCAGCATCGCAGGGGGCAAGCACCGGGGAGCTGTTTTTT
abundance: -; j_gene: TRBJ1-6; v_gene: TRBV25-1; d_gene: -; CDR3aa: CASSYKNSPLHF; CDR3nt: TGTGCCAGCAGTTATAAGAATTCACCCCTCCACTTT
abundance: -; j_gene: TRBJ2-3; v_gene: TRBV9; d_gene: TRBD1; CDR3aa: CASGQASTDTQYF; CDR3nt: TGTGCCAGTGGACAGGCTAGCACAGATACGCAGTATTTT
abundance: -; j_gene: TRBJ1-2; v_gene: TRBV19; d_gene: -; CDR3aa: CASSARHYGYTF; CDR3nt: TGTGCCAGTAGTGCTCGACACTATGGCTACACCTTC
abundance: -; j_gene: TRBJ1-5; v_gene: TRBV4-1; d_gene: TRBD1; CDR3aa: CASSQDRARGLGQPQHF; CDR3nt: TGCGCCAGCAGCCAAGATCGGGCCAGGGGGCTCGGTCAGCCCCAGCATTTT
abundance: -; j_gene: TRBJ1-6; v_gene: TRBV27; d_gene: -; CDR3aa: CASRQGLNSPLHF; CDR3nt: TGTGCCAGCAGACAGGGCCTTAATTCACCCCTCCACTTT
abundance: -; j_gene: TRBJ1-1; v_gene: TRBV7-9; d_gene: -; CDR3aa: CASSLAAAPNTEAFF; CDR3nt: TGTGCCAGCAGCTTAGCCGCAGCTCCAAACACTGAAGCTTTCTTT
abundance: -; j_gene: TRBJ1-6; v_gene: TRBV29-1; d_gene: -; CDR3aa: CSVSSGEGRSPLHF; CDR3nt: TGCAGCGTGTCGTCCGGGGAGGGTAGGTCACCCCTCCACTTT